Following are 19 T cell receptor beta chains from one sample sequenced in a study of vaccination effects on CD4 cells after COVID-19. Measured with immunoSEQ multiplex PCR; TCRdb has only the in-frame clones, and not every one. The table has about 27,000 clones, 77% seen once; the top ten hold 15% to 20%. After expansion with viral peptide pools in the ViraFEST assay, antigen-specific CD4+ T cells were sequenced. Following a roughly 11-day culture, CD4+ T cells were purified. The individual was infected with SARS-CoV-2 between March and December 2020, as confirmed by PCR. Their recognized antigens are unknown. The source material was CD4+ T cells from PBMCs cultured with HCoV-NL63 spike peptides, sampled before COVID-19 vaccination. The receptors stem from a human donor who had a prior SARS-CoV-2 infection.

The chain combines TRBV18 with TRBJ1-1; no firm D call. The CDR3 spans 13 residues. V lost 1 base and J 6 bases, leaving 9 bases between the germline ends. Germline CDR1 is KGHSH and CDR2 is LQKENI. CDR3 residues: CASSPQGLSEAFF. The CDR3 nucleotides read TGTGCCAGCTCACCACAGGGTCTCTCTGAAGCTTTCTTT.

The rearrangement uses TRBV5-8 and TRBJ2-3; D tentatively reads TRBD1 or TRBD2 (5 bases each). The germline CDR1 and CDR2 sequences are SGHTS and YDEGEE. This CDR3 has 15 residues. Trimming shortened V by 5 bases and J by 3 bases, and 16 bases separated the two germline ends. Written as DNA, the CDR3 is TGTGCCAGCAGTTTCGATTGGGGGAAGACAGATACGCAGTATTTT. Amino acids: CASSFDWGKTDTQYF. The whole variable domain, remainder taken from reference TRBV5-8 and TRBJ2-3, is EAGVTQSPTHLIKTRGQQATLRCSPISGHTSVYWYQQALGLGLQFLLWYDEGEERNRGNFPPRFSGRQFPNYSSELNVNALELEDSALYLCASSFDWGKTDTQYFGPGTRLTVL.

V and J are TRBV5-1 and TRBJ2-1; D possibly corresponds to TRBD2 (6 bases). V lost 4 bases and J lost 5, with 19 bases in between. Germline V gives CDR1 SGHRS, CDR2 YFSETQ. The CDR3 loop spans 16 amino acids. This chain's CDR3 is CASSTGPEGAHNEQFF. The CDR3, as DNA: TGCGCCAGCAGCACTGGCCCGGAGGGCGCCCACAATGAGCAGTTCTTC.

V and J are TRBV6-2 or TRBV6-3 and TRBJ2-1, with a possible D match to TRBD1 (6 bases). CDR1 and CDR2 from the germline V gene are MNHEY and SVGEGT. The CDR3 is made up of 15 amino acids. Trimming removed 2 bases from V and 0 bases from J, with 8 bases in between. CDR3 in DNA: TGTGCCAGCAGTTACGGGGGCAGCTCCTACAATGAGCAGTTCTTC. Protein sequence: CASSYGGSSYNEQFF.

The chain is built from TRBV12-5 and TRBJ2-7; TRBD2 is a possible D gene (6 bases). In germline, CDR1 is LGHNT, CDR2 FRNRAP. This CDR3 comprises 17 residues. Between the trimmed V and J ends, which lost 0 bases and 0 bases, there was a span of 15 bases. DNA for the CDR3: TGTGCTAGTGGTTTGGTAATCGGAGGGGCGAGCTCCTACGAGCAGTACTTC. This sequence encodes CASGLVIGGASSYEQYF.

The chain uses TRBV5-1 and TRBJ2-1; no clear D gene. There are 15 residues in the CDR3. From germline, CDR1 is SGHRS and CDR2 YFSETQ. V shed 0 bases and J shed 2 bases, with 9 bases lying between them. Here the CDR3 DNA reads TGCGCCAGCAGCTTGGATGTCGGAACCTACAATGAGCAGTTCTTC. This encodes CASSLDVGTYNEQFF.

The J gene is TRBJ2-5, the V gene TRBV9; 9 bases agree with TRBD1. The germline V gene has CDR1 SGDLS and CDR2 YYNGEE. J gave up 2 bases and V 4 bases, and 9 bases lay outside the gene matches. The CDR3 runs to 16 residues. CDR3 DNA sequence: TGTGCCAGCAGCCCGATGACAGGGGGTGAGCAAGAGACCCAGTACTTC. Protein product: CASSPMTGGEQETQYF.

This chain uses TRBV7-9 with TRBJ2-1; D ambiguous. The germline V gene has CDR1 SEHNR and CDR2 FQNEAQ (reference sequence). CDR3 size: 17 residues. V gave up 4 bases and J gave up 5 bases, with 21 bases separating them. The CDR3 loop is CASSSPSPTALNNEQFF. CDR3 nucleotide sequence: TGTGCCAGCAGCTCACCCAGCCCGACGGCACTTAACAATGAGCAGTTCTTC.

The gene calls are TRBV12-3 or TRBV12-4 and TRBJ2-5; D gene unclear. Trimming took 6 bases from V and 3 from J, leaving 11 bases between them. The CDR3 consists of 13 residues. The DNA of the CDR3 is TGTGCCAGCAGCCCAACACGGAAAGAGACCCAGTACTTC. The encoded protein is CASSPTRKETQYF.

The sample holds a few counts of this clone. The CDR3 DNA is TGTGCCAGCAGCTTAAGAGACGGAGCTAACTATGGCTACACCTTC. Amino acid sequence: CASSLRDGANYGYTF. This rearrangement joins TRBV7-9 to TRBJ1-2; D gene uncertain. CDR1 SEHNR and CDR2 FQNEAQ come from the germline V gene (reference sequence). Trimming removed 2 bases from V and 0 bases from J, with 10 bases in between. This CDR3 spans 15 amino acids.

CDR3 region: CASSLQTGNTIYF. The CDR3 bases are TGTGCCAGCAGTTTGCAGACTGGAAACACCATATATTTT. The V and J genes are TRBV6-5 and TRBJ1-3, with D uncertain. This CDR3 has 13 amino acids. Germline values: CDR1 MNHEY, CDR2 SVGAGI. V was cut by 4 bases and J by 2 bases, with 6 bases left in between.

The J gene is TRBJ2-1, the V gene TRBV11-3; D might be TRBD2 (5 bases). The CDR3 is made up of 14 amino acids. V lost 1 base and J 8 bases, leaving 12 bases between the germline ends. CDR1 SGHNT and CDR2 YENEEA come from the germline V gene. The CDR3, as DNA: TGTGCCAGCAGCTTAGGGAGCGAGGGTCATGAGCAGTTCTTC. It is translated as CASSLGSEGHEQFF.

The CDR3 is CASSVGDTASYEQYF. CDR3 DNA: TGTGCCAGCAGCGTAGGCGACACAGCATCCTACGAGCAGTACTTC. This rearrangement joins TRBV9 to TRBJ2-7; D is unresolved. CDR3 length: 15 residues. From germline, CDR1 is SGDLS and CDR2 YYNGEE. The V and J ends lost 0 bases and 1 base respectively, with 11 bases between them.

DNA for the CDR3: TGTGCCAGCAGTTTTGGGACAGGGATTAGCAATCAGCCCCAGCATTTT. Protein product: CASSFGTGISNQPQHF. The chain uses TRBV6-2 or TRBV6-3 and TRBJ1-5; the match to TRBD1 covers 9 bases. The CDR3 is 16 amino acids. Germline lookup yields CDR1 MNHEY and CDR2 SVGEGT. Trimming at V came to 4 bases and at J to 0 bases, leaving 4 bases not matched to a gene.

This clone was detected only a few times. The rearrangement links TRBV6-5 to TRBJ1-4; no clear D. Germline CDR1 MNHEY, CDR2 SVGAGI. V lost 7 bases and J lost 0, with 12 bases in between. This CDR3 has 15 residues. CDR3 residues: CASTLQASTNEKLFF. In nucleotides, the CDR3 is TGTGCCAGCACCCTCCAAGCCTCAACTAATGAAAAACTGTTTTTT.

The rearrangement links TRBV6-6 to TRBJ2-5; perhaps TRBD2 as D (6 bases). Germline V gene data show CDR1 as MNHNY and CDR2 as SVGAGI (reference sequence). The CDR3 length is 13 residues. Trimming pared 7 bases from V and 4 bases from J, leaving 13 bases between. CDR3 sequence: CASTSLGGETQYF. CDR3 coding DNA: TGTGCCAGCACCTCGCTGGGGGGAGAGACCCAGTACTTC.

Here the CDR3 reads CASSLEPSTNEKLFF. The CDR3 DNA is TGCGCCAGCAGCTTGGAACCCTCAACTAATGAAAAACTGTTTTTT. The rearrangement uses TRBV5-1 and TRBJ1-4, with D hard to call. V gave up 0 bases and J gave up 0 bases, with 6 bases separating them. Germline V gene lookup returns CDR1 SGHRS and CDR2 YFSETQ. The CDR3 is made up of 15 amino acids.

The chain carries TRBV7-9 and TRBJ2-5; D tentatively reads TRBD1 or TRBD2 (6 bases each). CDR1 is SEHNR and CDR2 is FQNEAQ in the germline V gene (reference sequence). Trimming left V 2 bases short and J 7 bases short, with 11 bases between. The CDR3 totals 13 residues. The CDR3 nucleotides are TGTGCCAGCAGCTTACTCCCGGGGGCGACCCAGTACTTC. Amino acids: CASSLLPGATQYF.

This sequence joins TRBV30 and TRBJ2-5; a weak D match, TRBD1 (6 bases). Trimming left V 2 bases short and J 0 bases short, with 10 bases between. Looked up from germline, CDR1 is GTSNPN and CDR2 is SVGIG (reference sequence). CDR3 length: 14 residues. In DNA form, the CDR3 reads TGTGCCTGGAGTCCAGGACAGTACCAAGAGACCCAGTACTTC. Encoded protein: CAWSPGQYQETQYF. Full variable domain (missing parts from reference TRBV30 and TRBJ2-5): SQTIHQWPATLVQPVGSPLSLECTVEGTSNPNLYWYRQAAGRGLQLLFYSVGIGQISSEVPQNLSASRPQDRQFILSSKKLLLSDSGFYLCAWSPGQYQETQYFGPGTRLLVL.